This is a list of T cell receptor beta chains from one sample in a study of Ad26.COV2.S vaccination and SARS-CoV-2 variants. Libraries were prepared by immunoSEQ multiplex PCR; TCRdb keeps only in-frame clonotypes and omits some of them. There are 350,000 to 450,000 clones in the sample; 92% occur only once, and under 5% lies in the top ten. Sequenced here: peripheral blood, sampled after recovery from COVID-19. The receptors here all came from a human donor who had recovered from COVID-19. Each CDR3 is given with its conserved first and last residue.

j_call v_call cdr3_aa
TRBJ2-5 TRBV27 CASSPLAGKETQYF
TRBJ2-2 TRBV9 CASSVRAATNTGELFF
TRBJ1-2 TRBV13 CASSLVGGASGYTF
TRBJ2-1 TRBV5-6 CASSLGTSGIEQFF
TRBJ2-7 TRBV7-6 CASSSTGTGNEQYF
TRBJ2-1 TRBV5-1 CASSAAPSGGVREQFF
TRBJ2-6 TRBV11-2 CASSGRSGGANVLTF
TRBJ1-1 TRBV6-5 CASSYSLDVSEAFF
TRBJ1-1 TRBV19 CASSIEGLRYTEAFF
TRBJ1-6 TRBV29-1 CSVSGTPNSPLHF
TRBJ1-1 TRBV14 CASSQDSPPDRGGTEAFF
TRBJ2-7 TRBV9 CASSVAGTGSYEQYF
TRBJ2-5 TRBV5-4 CASSLWRGLQETQYF
TRBJ1-1 TRBV6-5 CASSQNLIRGREAFF
TRBJ2-2 TRBV5-4 CASSWGTGGRNGELFF
TRBJ1-1 TRBV5-1 CASSLGQEAFF
TRBJ2-3 TRBV18 CASSPPPASDTQYF
TRBJ2-3 TRBV14 CASSPELRDRGLGQYF
TRBJ1-1 TRBV21-1 CASSNPQTGGTEAFF
TRBJ2-2 TRBV11-2 CASSFNTGELFF
TRBJ1-1 TRBV7-2 CASSPNRGWIAEAFF
TRBJ1-6 TRBV25-1 CASSGGQMGSSYNSPLHF
TRBJ2-3 TRBV9 CASSPGRGTQFTDTQYF
TRBJ2-1 TRBV27 CASSFDTGGQDYYNEQFF
TRBJ2-3 TRBV9 CASSVGQALGDTQYF
TRBJ2-3 TRBV6-1 CASSEGGGPDTQYF
TRBJ2-1 TRBV13 CASSLQGARVSEQFF
TRBJ2-7 TRBV18 CASSPSGQGEQYF
TRBJ1-3 TRBV29-1 CSVEDRHPSGNTIYF
TRBJ2-1 TRBV28 CASSFAGGRGGNEQFF
TRBJ2-3 TRBV5-4 CASSFHGQGRTDTQYF